Presented here are 27 T cell receptor beta chains from one specimen sequenced in a study of beta chain features in type 1 diabetes. Expressed TCRB transcripts were sequenced because the entire RNA isolate underwent reverse transcription. Profiled with immunoSEQ multiplex PCR; TCRdb holds only in-frame clones, not every one. Of 150,000 to 180,000 clones listed, about 8.1% are singletons. Sample: central memory CD4+ T cells from blood. The receptors here all came from a man aged 18 to 30 in good health.

At least ten counts were recorded for this clone. The sample has other DNA sequences that encode this CDR3 too. The CDR3 sequence is CASSIAGGWETQYF. The CDR3 DNA is TGTGCCAGTAGTATAGCAGGGGGCTGGGAGACCCAGTACTTC. This chain joins TRBV19 and TRBJ2-5, with TRBD1 matching 8 bases. J was trimmed by 5 bases and V by 1 base; bases with no gene match: 3. The CDR3 spans 14 residues. CDR1 and CDR2 from the germline V gene are LNHDA and SQIVND (reference sequence).

In this sample, this clone turned up many times. The rearrangement links TRBV29-1 to TRBJ2-7, with D perhaps TRBD2 (5 bases). V was pared by 3 bases and J by 6 bases, with 9 bases between. CDR1 is SQVTM, CDR2 ANQGSEA, per germline. CDR3 length: 11 amino acids. The CDR3 region is CSVETGGEQYF. The CDR3 DNA follows: TGCAGCGTTGAGACCGGAGGCGAGCAGTACTTC.

The table lists this clone with a few counts. The J gene is TRBJ2-7, the V gene TRBV28; a weak D match, TRBD1 (6 bases). Deletions cut 6 bases from V and 2 bases from J, with 17 bases between. CDR1 and CDR2 from the germline V gene are MDHEN and SYDVKM. The CDR3 spans 15 residues. DNA for the CDR3: TGTGCCAGCAGAAGGCAGGGGCTCCGAGCCTACGAGCAGTACTTC. It specifies CASRRQGLRAYEQYF. Full variable domain (outside the CDR3, taken from reference TRBV28 and TRBJ2-7): DVKVTQSSRYLVKRTGEKVFLECVQDMDHENMFWYRQDPGLGLRLIYFSYDVKMKEKGDIPEGYSVSREKKERFSLILESASTNQTSMYLCASRRQGLRAYEQYFGPGTRLTVT.

This clone was observed many times. This chain joins TRBV7-2 and TRBJ2-6, with D possibly TRBD1 on 6 matching bases. This CDR3 spans 16 amino acids. Per the germline V gene, CDR1 is SGHTA and CDR2 is FQGNSA. Trimming took 8 bases from V and 0 from J, leaving 14 bases between them. CDR3 nucleotides: TGTGCCAGCGGTAAAACAGGGCCCTCTGGGGCCAACGTCCTGACTTTC. Amino acid sequence: CASGKTGPSGANVLTF.

This clone was seen more than once but under ten times. The chain uses TRBV5-4 and TRBJ2-5, with 13 bases fitting TRBD2. Germline values: CDR1 SGHNT, CDR2 YYREEE (reference sequence). This CDR3 is built from 15 residues. The V and J ends lost 1 base and 7 bases, in that order; junction bases with no gene match: 4. The CDR3 nucleotides are TGTGCCAGCAGCTTGAGACTAGCGGGGGGAGGGACCCAGTACTTC. Protein: CASSLRLAGGGTQYF.

The sample holds many counts of this clone. CDR3 bases: TGTGCCAGCAGCTTAATGGCGGGGGACTCCTACGAGCAGTACTTC. Its protein is CASSLMAGDSYEQYF. This chain connects TRBV11-2 to TRBJ2-7, with 7 positions matching TRBD2. V lost 2 bases, J lost 0 bases, and 4 bases stayed unmatched. Germline V gene lookup returns CDR1 SGHAT and CDR2 FQNNGV. The CDR3 totals 15 residues. Together with reference TRBV11-2 and TRBJ2-7, the CDR3 gives the full variable domain: EAGVAQSPRYKIIEKRQSVAFWCNPISGHATLYWYQQILGQGPKLLIQFQNNGVVDDSQLPKDRFSAERLKGVDSTLKIQPAKLEDSAVYLCASSLMAGDSYEQYFGPGTRLTVT.

The CDR3 coding sequence is TGTGCCAGCAGCTTAGAATGGGCAGATGGCTACACCTTC. Translation gives CASSLEWADGYTF. The rearrangement joins TRBV7-2 to TRBJ1-2; D unresolved. The CDR3 extends over 13 amino acids. Germline CDR1 reads SGHTA; CDR2 reads FQGNSA. Between the trimmed V and J ends, which lost 1 base and 6 bases, there was a span of 9 bases.

This CDR3 is CASREGRHNEQFF. DNA of the CDR3: TGTGCCAGCAGAGAGGGTCGGCACAATGAGCAGTTCTTC. The chain recombines TRBV6-6 with TRBJ2-1; D possibly corresponds to TRBD2 (5 bases). CDR3 length equals 13 residues. Germline CDR1 MNHNY, CDR2 SVGAGI (reference sequence). V was shortened by 6 bases and J by 5 bases, with 11 bases between the two germline ends.

There are a few counts of this clone. The chain links TRBV7-2 to TRBJ2-6, with 8 bases aligning to TRBD2. Unmatched junction bases numbered 15, after V lost 7 bases and J lost 4 bases. This CDR3 is 18 amino acids long. The V gene's germline CDR1 is SGHTA and CDR2 FQGNSA. The CDR3 is CASNLPRREGPGANVLTF. The CDR3 nucleotides are TGTGCCAGCAACCTGCCACGCCGGGAGGGACCGGGGGCCAACGTCCTGACTTTC.

This clone was seen repeatedly, ten times or more. V gene TRBV28 combines with J gene TRBJ2-4, with unresolved D. The V end lost 3 bases, the J end lost 12 bases, and 12 bases lay between the germline ends. CDR1 is MDHEN, CDR2 SYDVKM, per germline. This CDR3 region has 12 residues. The CDR3 DNA follows: TGTGCCAGCAGTTTGTCCGCCCGCGGTCAGTACTTC. Protein product: CASSLSARGQYF.

This clone was recorded only once. This chain joins TRBV5-4 and TRBJ1-1, with 9 bases matching TRBD1. CDR1 SGHNT and CDR2 YYREEE come from the germline V gene (reference sequence). V lost 7 bases to trimming and J lost 1 base; unmatched junction nucleotides: 11. The CDR3 extends over 16 amino acids. The CDR3 DNA sequence: TGTGCCAGCTCGCGCCCCGGGACAGGGAGGAACACTGAAGCTTTCTTT. Its protein product is CASSRPGTGRNTEAFF. Together with reference TRBV5-4 and TRBJ1-1, the CDR3 gives the full variable domain: ETGVTQSPTHLIKTRGQQVTLRCSSQSGHNTVSWYQQALGQGPQFIFQYYREEENGRGNFPPRFSGLQFPNYSSELNVNALELDDSALYLCASSRPGTGRNTEAFFGQGTRLTVV.

This clone has at least ten counts. The chain uses TRBV28 and TRBJ1-2, with TRBD1 matching over 8 bases. Losses at the gene ends were 6 bases for V and 2 bases for J; bases not matched to a gene: 5. CDR1 is MDHEN and CDR2 is SYDVKM in the germline V gene. This CDR3 has 14 amino acids. CDR3 loop: CASRPTGGNYGYTF. The CDR3 DNA sequence: TGTGCCAGCAGGCCTACAGGGGGGAACTATGGCTACACCTTC.

The gene calls are TRBV18 and TRBJ1-2; tentatively, D is TRBD1 (6 bases). Germline V CDR1 and CDR2: KGHSH, LQKENI. Trimming removed 0 bases from V and 8 bases from J, with 16 bases in between. The CDR3 is 15 amino acids. In DNA, the CDR3 is TGTGCCAGCTCACCACCAATACTACAGGGAGCCGGCTACACCTTC. It codes for CASSPPILQGAGYTF.

This chain joins TRBV28 and TRBJ2-5; 11 nucleotides align to TRBD1. In germline, CDR1 is MDHEN, CDR2 SYDVKM. V lost 6 bases and J lost 5; bases outside the gene matches: 8. The CDR3 extends over 15 amino acids. The CDR3 DNA follows: TGTGCCAGCAGACTTTCGGACAGGGGGCCCGAGACCCAGTACTTC. Amino acid sequence: CASRLSDRGPETQYF.

In its sample, this clone was seen many times. This specimen includes other DNA sequences encoding the same CDR3. This sequence joins TRBV18 and TRBJ1-1, with D unresolved. Germline CDR1 is KGHSH and CDR2 is LQKENI. The CDR3 sequence is 13 residues long. Trimming cost V 3 bases and J 1 base, with 6 bases left between them. The CDR3 DNA reads TGTGCCAGCTCACCTCAGAAGAACACTGAAGCTTTCTTT. Residues: CASSPQKNTEAFF.

In this sample, this clone turned up a few times. This sequence joins TRBV7-9 and TRBJ2-5; TRBD2 matches 8 bases. Germline CDR1 is SEHNR and CDR2 is FQNEAQ (reference sequence). J was trimmed by 5 bases and V by 4 bases; bases with no gene match: 9. CDR3 length equals 15 residues. Written as DNA, the CDR3 is TGTGCCAGCAGCTCTCGCGGGGGGCCGGGGGAGACCCAGTACTTC. It specifies CASSSRGGPGETQYF.

This sequence joins TRBV7-2 and TRBJ2-3; 7 nucleotides agree with TRBD1. Germline values: CDR1 SGHTA, CDR2 FQGNSA. The CDR3 is 16 amino acids. With V trimmed by 5 bases and J by 1 base, 9 bases remained unmatched. Here the CDR3 reads CASSPRTGFRTDTQYF. The CDR3 nucleotides read TGTGCCAGCAGCCCCCGGACAGGTTTTCGCACAGATACGCAGTATTTT.

J is TRBJ2-1 and V is TRBV14; 13 nucleotides match TRBD2. With 3 bases clipped from V and 3 bases from J, the junction kept 5 bases outside the gene matches. The CDR3 has 17 amino acids. In germline, CDR1 is SGHDN, CDR2 FVKESK. The CDR3 DNA sequence: TGTGCCAGCAGCCAGAAACTAGCGGGAGGGTTCTACAATGAGCAGTTCTTC. Its translation: CASSQKLAGGFYNEQFF.

This clone appeared a few times. The genes are TRBV5-4 and TRBJ2-1; possible D gene TRBD1, 5 bases. Trimming removed 1 base from V and 2 bases from J, with 10 bases in between. Germline CDR1 SGHNT, CDR2 YYREEE (reference sequence). The CDR3 consists of 15 residues. CDR3: CASSLSAGTYNEQFF. CDR3 coding DNA: TGTGCCAGCAGCTTGAGCGCAGGGACCTACAATGAGCAGTTCTTC.

The J gene is TRBJ2-4, the V gene TRBV7-2; no clear D gene. V was pared by 1 base and J by 6 bases, with 13 bases between. CDR1 and CDR2 (germline): SGHTA, FQGNSA. The CDR3 has 15 amino acids. In DNA form, the CDR3 reads TGTGCCAGCAGCTTAGTTATGAATGGCGGAAACATTCAGTACTTC. This sequence encodes CASSLVMNGGNIQYF.

This clone occurred a few times. This chain links TRBV10-3 with TRBJ1-5; D is ambiguous. The CDR3 contains 13 residues. V was pared by 2 bases and J by 2 bases, with 4 bases between. CDR1 and CDR2 (germline): ENHRY, SYGVKD. Here the CDR3 reads CAISEQGNQPQHF. CDR3 DNA: TGTGCCATCAGTGAGCAGGGCAATCAGCCCCAGCATTTT.

This clone has a handful of counts. The chain joins TRBV7-3 to TRBJ1-2; 9 bases are a match to TRBD1. After removal of 5 bases from V and 3 bases from J, the junction contained 4 bases not matched to a gene. Looked up from germline, CDR1 is SGHTA and CDR2 is FQGTGA. The length of the CDR3 is 14 residues. The CDR3: CASSTGQGYYGYTF. In nucleotides, the CDR3 is TGTGCCAGCAGCACAGGACAGGGGTACTATGGCTACACCTTC.

This clone was counted a few times. V is TRBV19 and J is TRBJ2-2, with 10 bases aligning to TRBD1. After removal of 9 bases from V and 4 bases from J, the junction contained 14 bases not matched to a gene. The CDR3 runs to 17 residues. Germline V gives CDR1 LNHDA, CDR2 SQIVND (reference sequence). The CDR3 DNA sequence: TGTGCCAGCCTAGGAGACAGGGGGCCCCGTGGCACCGGGGAGCTGTTTTTT. Its translation: CASLGDRGPRGTGELFF.

The chain has TRBV14 and TRBJ1-2, with TRBD1 matching 10 bases. Germline loops: CDR1 SGHDN, CDR2 FVKESK. The CDR3 length is 14 residues. After removal of 10 bases from V and 8 bases from J, the junction contained 13 bases not matched to a gene. In nucleotides, the CDR3 is TGTGCCACGTACTCCTTTGGGACAGGGGAAGGCTACACCTTC. It codes for CATYSFGTGEGYTF.

This clone has just a few counts. This chain joins TRBV11-1 and TRBJ1-2; D gene unclear. This CDR3 has 17 residues. The germline V gene encodes CDR1 SGHAT and CDR2 FQDESV (reference sequence). V lost 5 bases and J lost 6, with 25 bases in between. CDR3 in DNA: TGTGCCAGCAGCCAATCGAATCCCGGAGCCCTCTCCGATGGCTACACCTTC. Translated: CASSQSNPGALSDGYTF.

The J gene is TRBJ2-7, the V gene TRBV6-1; the match to TRBD2 covers 11 bases. Trimming took 6 bases from V and 4 from J; bases not matched to a gene: 8. The CDR3 runs 15 residues. Per germline, CDR1 MNHNS and CDR2 SASEGT. The CDR3 here is CASSPTSGSRYEQYF. In nucleotides, the CDR3 is TGTGCCAGCAGCCCTACTAGCGGGAGTCGGTACGAGCAGTACTTC.

This sequence joins TRBV18 and TRBJ1-5; the match to TRBD1 covers 7 bases. Germline trimming cut 5 bases from V and 3 bases from J; bases unmatched to any gene: 1. The length of the CDR3 is 13 residues. Germline loops: CDR1 KGHSH, CDR2 LQKENI. CDR3 protein: CASSTGVNQPQHF. In nucleotides, the CDR3 is TGTGCCAGCTCAACAGGGGTCAATCAGCCCCAGCATTTT. Full variable domain (remainder filled in from reference TRBV18 and TRBJ1-5): NAGVMQNPRHLVRRRGQEARLRCSPMKGHSHVYWYRQLPEEGLKFMVYLQKENIIDESGMPKERFSAEFPKEGPSILRIQQVVRGDSAAYFCASSTGVNQPQHFGDGTRLSIL.